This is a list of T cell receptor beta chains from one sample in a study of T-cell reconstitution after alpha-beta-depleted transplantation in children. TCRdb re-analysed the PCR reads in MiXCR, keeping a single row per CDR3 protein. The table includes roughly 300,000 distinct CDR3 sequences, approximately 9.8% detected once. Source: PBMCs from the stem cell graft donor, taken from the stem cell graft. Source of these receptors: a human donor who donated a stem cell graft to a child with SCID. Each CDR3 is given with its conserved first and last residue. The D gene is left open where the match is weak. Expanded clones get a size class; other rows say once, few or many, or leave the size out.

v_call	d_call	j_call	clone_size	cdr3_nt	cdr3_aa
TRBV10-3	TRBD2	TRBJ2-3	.	TGTGCCATCAGTTCTACTAGCGGGGGAAGCACAGATACGCAGTATTTT	CAISSTSGGSTDTQYF
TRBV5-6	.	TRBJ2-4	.	TGTGCCAGCAGCTTGGTCGGGGGAACCAAAAACATTCAGTACTTC	CASSLVGGTKNIQYF
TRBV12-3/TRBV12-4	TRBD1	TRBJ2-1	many	TGTGCCAGCAGTTTAGGGGCGACAGGGTTCGGTGAGCAGTTCTTC	CASSLGATGFGEQFF
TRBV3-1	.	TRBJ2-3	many	TGTGCCAGCAGCCAAGATCTAGGCCTCCCCGGAGATACGCAGTATTTT	CASSQDLGLPGDTQYF
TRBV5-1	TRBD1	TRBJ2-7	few	TGCGCCAGCAGCTTGGCCGGGACAGTCTCCTACGAGCAGTACTTC	CASSLAGTVSYEQYF
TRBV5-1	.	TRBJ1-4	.	TGCGCCAGCAGCCGTGGGGTAACTAATGAAAAACTGTTTTTT	CASSRGVTNEKLFF
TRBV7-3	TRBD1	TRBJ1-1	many	TGTGCCAGCAGCTCGACAGGGTCCCATAGCACTGAAGCTTTCTTT	CASSSTGSHSTEAFF
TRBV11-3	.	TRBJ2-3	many	TGTGCCAGCAGCTTAGAGGGGGAGGCTACGCAGTATTTT	CASSLEGEATQYF
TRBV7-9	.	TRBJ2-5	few	TGTGCCAGCACAGGGCGAGAGACCCAGTACTTC	CASTGRETQYF
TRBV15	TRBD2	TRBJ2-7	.	TGTGCCACCAGCAGAGAGTCGGGCGGGGGGACCTCCTACGAGCAGTACTTC	CATSRESGGGTSYEQYF
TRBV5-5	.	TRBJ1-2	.	TGTGCCAGCAGCCGGCGACTAGACAGCGGTGTAGGCCCCTTC	CASSRRLDSGVGPF
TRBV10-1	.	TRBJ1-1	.	TGCGCCAGCAGTGATCAGGGGAACACTGAAGCTTTCTTT	CASSDQGNTEAFF
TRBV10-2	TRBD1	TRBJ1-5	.	TGCGCCAGCACGGGACAGGTGCAGAATCAGCCCCAGCATTTT	CASTGQVQNQPQHF
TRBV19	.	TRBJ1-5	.	TGTGCCAGTATGCTCGGGCAGGGAGATAATCAGCCCCAGCATTTT	CASMLGQGDNQPQHF
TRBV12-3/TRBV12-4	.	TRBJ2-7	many	TGTGCCAGCAGTCCAGAGGACAGCTCGTACGAGCAGTACTTC	CASSPEDSSYEQYF
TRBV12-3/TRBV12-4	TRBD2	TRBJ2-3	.	TGTGCCAGCAGTTTTTTCCCTAGCGGGGTGAACACAGATACGCAGTATTTT	CASSFFPSGVNTDTQYF
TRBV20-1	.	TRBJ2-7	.	TGCAGTGCTTCAGACGCCTACGAGCAGTACTTC	CSASDAYEQYF
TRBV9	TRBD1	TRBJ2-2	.	TGTGCCAGCAGCTACCCCACCGGGACAGGGGGCTTTGGGGAGCTGTTTTTT	CASSYPTGTGGFGELFF
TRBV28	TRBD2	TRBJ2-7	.	TGTTCCAGCAGCGGGGGGGGGCTGGGGACCTACGAGCAGTACTTC	CSSSGGGLGTYEQYF
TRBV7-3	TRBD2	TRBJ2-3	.	TGTGCCAGCAGCCTGGGGACTAGCCGAAGCACAGATACGCAGTATTTT	CASSLGTSRSTDTQYF
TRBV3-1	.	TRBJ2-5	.	TGTGCCAGCAGCCAAAGAGGCGAGACCCAGTACTTC	CASSQRGETQYF
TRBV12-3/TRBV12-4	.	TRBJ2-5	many	TGTGCCAGCAGTTCTAACGGGGTAGAGACCCAGTACTTC	CASSSNGVETQYF
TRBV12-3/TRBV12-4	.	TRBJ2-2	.	TGTGCCAGCAGTTTTTACGCCGCGAACACCGGGGAGCTGTTTTTT	CASSFYAANTGELFF
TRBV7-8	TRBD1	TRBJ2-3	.	TGTGCCAGCAGCGAGCAGGGGGCATACACAGATACGCAGTATTTT	CASSEQGAYTDTQYF
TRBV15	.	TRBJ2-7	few	TGTGCCACCAGCACCGGACGGGGATTCGAGCAGTACTTC	CATSTGRGFEQYF
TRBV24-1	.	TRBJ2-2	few	TGTGCCACCAGTGATAACAGGGAGAACACCGGGGAGCTGTTTTTT	CATSDNRENTGELFF
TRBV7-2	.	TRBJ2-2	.	TGTGCCAGCAGCCCCGCCTCAAGTTACACCGGGGAGCTGTTTTTT	CASSPASSYTGELFF
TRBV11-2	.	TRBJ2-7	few	TGTGCCAGCAGCTTTCCTTCCCCCGAGCAGTACTTC	CASSFPSPEQYF
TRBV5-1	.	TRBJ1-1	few	TGCGCCAGCAGCTTGGGTAGACAGGTCGAGGACACTGAAGCTTTCTTT	CASSLGRQVEDTEAFF
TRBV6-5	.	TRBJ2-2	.	TGTGCCAGCAGTTACAGTCCCGGGCCGAGACCCGGGGAGCTGGTTTTT	CASSYSPGPRPGELVF
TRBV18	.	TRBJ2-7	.	TGTGCCAGCTCACGGGTAGGGGACGACGAGCAGTACTTC	CASSRVGDDEQYF
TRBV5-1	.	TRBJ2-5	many	TGCGCCAGCAGCTTGGTCCCGGACTCCATAGAGACCCAGTACTTC	CASSLVPDSIETQYF
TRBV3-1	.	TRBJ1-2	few	TGTGCCAGCAGCCAATATCAGGAGAACTATGGCTACACCTTC	CASSQYQENYGYTF
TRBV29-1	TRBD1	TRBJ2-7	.	TGCAGCGTTCCGGGACAGGGGCTCTACGAGCAGTACTTC	CSVPGQGLYEQYF
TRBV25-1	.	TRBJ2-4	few	TGTGCCAGCAGTGAATCCCCCAAAAACATTCAGTACTTC	CASSESPKNIQYF
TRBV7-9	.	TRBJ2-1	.	TGTGCCAGCAGTTCCAGCCGGGGTCCTATTTACAATGAGCAGTTCTTC	CASSSSRGPIYNEQFF
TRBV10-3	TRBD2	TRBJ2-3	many	TGTGCCATCAGTGATCCTAGCGGAAGCACAGATACGCAGTATTTT	CAISDPSGSTDTQYF
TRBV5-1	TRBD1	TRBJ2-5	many	TGCGCCAGCAGCTGGGACAGGGGTGAGACCCAGTACTTC	CASSWDRGETQYF
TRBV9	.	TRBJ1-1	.	TGTGCCAGCAGCGTCGGACAGCTGGTGGACACTGAAGCTTTCTTT	CASSVGQLVDTEAFF
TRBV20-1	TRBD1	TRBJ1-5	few	TGCAGTGCTAGCTTGACAGGGTGGAGAGATCAGCCCCAGCATTTT	CSASLTGWRDQPQHF
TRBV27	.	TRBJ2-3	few	TGTGCCAGCACCGGCCGGGATTACACAGATACGCAGTATTTT	CASTGRDYTDTQYF
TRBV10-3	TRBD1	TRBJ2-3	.	TGTGCCATCAGTACCCCGGACAGGGGCTCGGGGGATACGCAGTATTTT	CAISTPDRGSGDTQYF
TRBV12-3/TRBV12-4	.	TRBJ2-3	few	TGTGCCAGCAGTTTGGGTGGGACCAACACAGATACGCAGTATTTT	CASSLGGTNTDTQYF
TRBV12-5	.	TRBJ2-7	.	TGTGCTAGTGGTTTGGGACAGCACTCCTACGAGCAGTACTTC	CASGLGQHSYEQYF
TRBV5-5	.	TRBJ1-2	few	TGTGCCAGCAGCTTGGCCGGGGCGAACTATGGCTACACCTTC	CASSLAGANYGYTF
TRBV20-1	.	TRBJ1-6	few	TGCGCGGACCACGGGGGACGGGATTCACCCCTCCACTTT	CADHGGRDSPLHF
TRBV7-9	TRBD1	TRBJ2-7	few	TGTGCCAGCAGCCATTCCGGGACAGGGACGGGGGCGTACGAGCAGTACTTC	CASSHSGTGTGAYEQYF
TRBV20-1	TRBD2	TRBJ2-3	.	TGCAGTGCTAGACTAGCGGGGGGCGGAGATACGCAGTATTTT	CSARLAGGGDTQYF
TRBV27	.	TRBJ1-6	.	TGTGCCAGCCACGATGGGGCCGCCCATTCACCCCTCCACTTT	CASHDGAAHSPLHF
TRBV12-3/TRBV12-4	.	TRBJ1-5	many	TGTGCCAGCAGTTTACGTGTTGCGGATGGCAATCAGCCCCAGCATTTT	CASSLRVADGNQPQHF
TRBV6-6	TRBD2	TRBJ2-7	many	TGTGCCAGCAGTTACATGGGGGGGGAGCAGTACTTC	CASSYMGGEQYF
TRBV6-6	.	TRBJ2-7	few	TGTGCCAGCAGCTGGGACCCGGCCGAGCAGTACTTC	CASSWDPAEQYF
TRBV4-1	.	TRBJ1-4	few	TGCGCCAGCAGCGAGCCACAGTTTAATGAAAAACTGTTTTTT	CASSEPQFNEKLFF
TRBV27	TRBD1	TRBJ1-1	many	TGTGCCAGCAGTTTATCCTCGGCAGGGGGCTTTACTGAAGCTTTCTTT	CASSLSSAGGFTEAFF
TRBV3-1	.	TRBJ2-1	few	TGTGCCAGCAGCCAGGTGAGCTCCTACAATGAGCAGTTCTTC	CASSQVSSYNEQFF
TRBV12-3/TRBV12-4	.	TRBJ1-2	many	TGTGCCAGCAGTTTGGGCAGGGCCGACTATGGCTACACCTTC	CASSLGRADYGYTF